This TCR beta chain appears in the sequencing data of a study of response to subunit inactivated influenza vaccine. MiXCR, applied by TCRdb to the RT-PCR reads, yields one record per CDR3 protein. The table lists 450,000 to 600,000 distinct CDR3 sequences, approximately 7.3% of them singletons, with around 13% in the top ten. General study findings and limits: Authors proposed each seasonal influenza vaccination draws in few new T cells.

This clonotype was seen a handful of times. As yet, its antigen is unknown. V was clipped by 0 bases and J by 2 bases, with 17 bases between them. CDR3 length: 18 residues. The V gene's germline CDR1 is SGHDT and CDR2 YYEEEE. The TCR comes from a man aged 45-69 years who received an inactivated influenza vaccine. The chain has TRBV5-6 and TRBJ2-2; unclear D gene. Sequenced here: PBMCs from blood, sampled about 24 months after vaccination. For the CDR3, the DNA is TGTGCCAGCAGCTTGGAATTAGGCGGATTCCCAAACACCGGGGAGCTGTTTTTT. Amino acid sequence: CASSLELGGFPNTGELFF.